This T cell receptor beta chain derives from a study of Ad26.COV2.S vaccination and SARS-CoV-2 variants. Study at large: Once or twice, 56 days apart, Ad26.COV2.S was delivered intramuscularly.

Treatment described: 15 to 20 received Ad26.COV2.S at low or high dose, single or two shots; roughly 5 received placebo; per-sample allocation not given. Samples analyzed were those drawn on day 63 after the first vaccine or placebo injection. Adults aged 18-55 years in Boston included the donor. SARS-CoV-2 spike from the Wuhan strain was encoded by the vaccine, an Ad26 vector. Using immunoSEQ multiplex PCR, the repertoire was profiled, and TCRdb retains in-frame clones only, with some absent. Of about 350,000 clones in the sample, roughly 90% were seen once. The CDR3 is made up of 12 amino acids. The J segment lost 4 bases and the V segment lost 10 bases, leaving 6 bases of the junction unmatched. In germline, CDR1 is LNHDA, CDR2 SQIVND (reference sequence).

This receptor was identified in a person between 18 and 65 years old who received the Ad26.COV2.S COVID-19 vaccine or a placebo. Sequencing was performed on peripheral blood, taken in a trial of Ad26.COV2.S vaccine versus placebo. V usage is TRBV19 and J usage is TRBJ2-5; 7 bases are shared with TRBD2. The CDR3 protein is CATREGGETQYF. CDR3 sequence (DNA): TGTGCCACCAGGGAGGGAGGAGAGACCCAGTACTTC.